Listed here are 11 T cell receptor beta chains from one sample, sequenced in a study of esophageal squamous cell carcinoma under preoperative chemotherapy. Sample time point: before preoperative PTX-NDP chemotherapy. Each CDR3 protein gets one entry after TCRdb re-called the PCR reads with MiXCR. Seen here are about 6,600 distinct CDR3 sequences, around 33% observed once, and the top ten hold 13% to 15%. This specimen was acquired from a patient given preoperative chemotherapy. The origin of the receptors is a human donor with esophageal squamous cell carcinoma. The donor label of this sample is uncertain.

This clonotype was picked up one time. The junction does not match germline at one end; this may be a read error. The rearrangement joins TRBV7-2 to TRBJ2-1; D may be TRBD1 or TRBD2 (6 bases each). Germline V gene sequence: CDR1 SGHTA, CDR2 FQGNSA. The CDR3 runs 18 residues. In nucleotides, the CDR3 is TGTGCCAGCAGCTTAGCGGAGGGGGTAGCGTCGTCGTACAATGAGGAGGTCTTC. Translation gives CASSLAEGVASSYNEEVF.

This clonotype has a handful of counts. Written as DNA, the CDR3 is TGTGCCAGCAGCCCCCTAGCGGGAGAACAAGAGACCCAGTACTTC. It is translated as CASSPLAGEQETQYF. V gene TRBV11-2 combines with J gene TRBJ2-5, with 10 bases matching TRBD2. The CDR3 consists of 15 residues. V lost 5 bases and J lost 2; bases outside the gene matches: 5. Looked up from germline, CDR1 is SGHAT and CDR2 is FQNNGV. The full variable domain, rest sourced from reference TRBV11-2 and TRBJ2-5, is EAGVAQSPRYKIIEKRQSVAFWCNPISGHATLYWYQQILGQGPKLLIQFQNNGVVDDSQLPKDRFSAERLKGVDSTLKIQPAKLEDSAVYLCASSPLAGEQETQYFGPGTRLLVL.

The V gene is TRBV6-1, the J gene TRBJ2-1, with D perhaps matching TRBD2 (6 bases). The last part of the DNA fits TRBJ2-7 better; the J call may be wrong. CDR3 size: 15 residues. Germline V lookup: CDR1 MNHNS, CDR2 SASEGT. In DNA, the CDR3 is TGTGCCAGCACCTTGAGTTGCGGGACCTACAATGAGCAGTACTTC. Protein sequence: CASTLSCGTYNEQYF.

Concerning this clonotype itself: A much larger clone is a single base away; this may be a read error. The CDR3 protein is CASSRGGSGELFF. CDR3 bases: TGTGCCAGCAGTCGAGGCGGCAGCGGGGAGCTGTTTTTT. The chain combines TRBV12-3 or TRBV12-4 with TRBJ2-2; D is undetermined. This CDR3 has 13 amino acids. Trimming stripped 5 bases from V and 7 bases from J, with 11 bases between.

The V and J genes are TRBV7-2 and TRBJ2-1, with 7 nucleotides matching TRBD1. Germline CDR1 reads SGHTA; CDR2 reads FQGNSA. The CDR3 runs to 16 residues. The CDR3 DNA reads as TGTGCGGGCAGCCGAGGGCACAGGGGAAATGGGGACATTCAGTTCTTC. Its protein product is CAGSRGHRGNGDIQFF.

The chain couples TRBV4-1 to TRBJ2-6; TRBD1 matches 9 bases. CDR3 length: 18 amino acids. Germline V gene lookup returns CDR1 MGHRA and CDR2 YSYEKL. The V and J ends lost 4 bases and 0 bases, in that order; junction bases with no gene match: 7. CDR3 protein: CASSPPGTGSSGANVLTF. The CDR3 bases are TGCGCCAGCAGCCCTCCGGGGACAGGGAGCTCTGGGGCCAACGTCCTGACTTTC.

This clonotype was counted at least ten times. The chain joins TRBV7-2 to TRBJ1-2; D call uncertain. Trimming stripped 3 bases from V and 3 bases from J, with 5 bases between. The CDR3 is made up of 12 amino acids. The germline CDR1 and CDR2 sequences are SGHTA and FQGNSA. CDR3 region: CASSFLDYGYTF. CDR3 nucleotide sequence: TGTGCCAGCAGCTTCTTGGACTATGGCTACACCTTC.

Concerning this clonotype itself: Because it lacks the conserved phenylalanine or tryptophan at the end, this CDR3 is likely a read error. It is unclear where the CDR3 begins or ends on the DNA, so no DNA is shown, and the CDR3 is as TCRdb lists it. The chain joins TRBV7-9 to TRBJ2-1; the DNA was not used to check the table's D call, TRBD2. Inclusive of both ends, the CDR3 amounts to 14 amino acids. Germline lookup yields CDR1 SEHNR and CDR2 FQNEAQ (reference sequence). This chain's CDR3 is CASSLAEGPHEQVL.

This clonotype was recorded at least ten times. This chain connects TRBV11-2 to TRBJ2-1; 8 bases align to TRBD2. The J call is uncertain, as TRBJ2-7 better fits the DNA end. The CDR3 is 16 amino acids. Germline V gene sequence: CDR1 SGHAT, CDR2 FQNNGV. CDR3 nucleotide sequence: TGTGCCAGCAGCTCGCCCCTTCCGTTGGGCGGGAGGGAGCAGTACTTC. This translates into CASSSPLPLGGREQYF.

The sample holds many counts of this clonotype. The J gene is TRBJ1-6, the V gene TRBV12-3 or TRBV12-4; 7 nucleotides agree with TRBD1. V gave up 1 base and J gave up 6 bases; unmatched junction bases: 9. This CDR3 is 17 amino acids long. The CDR3 DNA reads as TGTGCCAGCAGTTTAGGCACAGGGGCGCCGGGTAATTCACCCCTCCACTTT. Its translation is CASSLGTGAPGNSPLHF.

This clonotype was seen only a few times. DNA for the CDR3: TGTGCCAGCAGCTTAGATCTGAGGGAGCAGTTCTTC. It encodes CASSLDLREQFF. V gene TRBV11-3 combines with J gene TRBJ2-1; unclear D gene. The germline gives CDR1 SGHNT, CDR2 YENEEA. Trimming shortened V by 0 bases and J by 10 bases, and 7 bases separated the two germline ends. The CDR3 runs 12 residues.